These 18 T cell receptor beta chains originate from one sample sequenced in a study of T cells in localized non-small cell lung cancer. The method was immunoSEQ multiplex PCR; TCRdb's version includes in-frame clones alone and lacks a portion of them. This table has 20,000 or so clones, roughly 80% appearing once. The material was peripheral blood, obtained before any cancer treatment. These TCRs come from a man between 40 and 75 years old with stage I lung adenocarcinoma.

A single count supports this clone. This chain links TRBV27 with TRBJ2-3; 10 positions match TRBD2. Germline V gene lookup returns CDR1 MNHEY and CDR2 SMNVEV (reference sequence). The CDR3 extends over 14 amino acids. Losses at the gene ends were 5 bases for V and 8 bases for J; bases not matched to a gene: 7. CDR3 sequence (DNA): TGTGCCAGCAGTCCGGGACTAGCGATGCGTACGCAGTATTTT. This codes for CASSPGLAMRTQYF.

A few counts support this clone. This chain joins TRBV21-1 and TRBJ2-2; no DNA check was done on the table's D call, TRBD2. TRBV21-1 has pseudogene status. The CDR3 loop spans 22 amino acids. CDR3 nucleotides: TGTGCCAGCAGCTCTCCGGTTAGGGACGGGGGGCCCGCCTCAGGGTGGACCGGGGAGCTGTTTTTT. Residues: CASSSPVRDGGPASGWTGELFF.

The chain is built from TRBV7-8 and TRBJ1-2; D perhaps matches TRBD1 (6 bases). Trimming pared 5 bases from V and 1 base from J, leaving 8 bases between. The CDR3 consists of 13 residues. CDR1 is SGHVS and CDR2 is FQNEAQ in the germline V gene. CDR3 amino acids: CASSRQVNYGYTF. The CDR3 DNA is TGTGCCAGCAGCCGACAGGTTAACTATGGCTACACCTTC.

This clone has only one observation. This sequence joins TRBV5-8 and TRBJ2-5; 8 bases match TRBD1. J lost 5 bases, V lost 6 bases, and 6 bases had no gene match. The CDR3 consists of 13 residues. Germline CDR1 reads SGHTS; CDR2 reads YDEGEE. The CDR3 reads CASTVRGLETQYF. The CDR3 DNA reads TGTGCCAGCACCGTCAGGGGGCTCGAGACCCAGTACTTC.

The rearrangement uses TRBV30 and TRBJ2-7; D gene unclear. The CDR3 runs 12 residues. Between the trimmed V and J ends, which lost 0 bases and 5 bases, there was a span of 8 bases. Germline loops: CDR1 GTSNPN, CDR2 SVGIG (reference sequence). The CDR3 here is CAWSVTLNEQYF. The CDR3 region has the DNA TGTGCCTGGAGTGTTACGCTGAACGAGCAGTACTTC.

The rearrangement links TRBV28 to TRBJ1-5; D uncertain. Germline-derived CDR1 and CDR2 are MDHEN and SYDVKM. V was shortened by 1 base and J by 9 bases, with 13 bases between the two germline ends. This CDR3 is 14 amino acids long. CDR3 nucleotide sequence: TGTGCCAGCAGTTTATCCGGATCTTCCCGGCCCCAGCATTTT. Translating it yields CASSLSGSSRPQHF.

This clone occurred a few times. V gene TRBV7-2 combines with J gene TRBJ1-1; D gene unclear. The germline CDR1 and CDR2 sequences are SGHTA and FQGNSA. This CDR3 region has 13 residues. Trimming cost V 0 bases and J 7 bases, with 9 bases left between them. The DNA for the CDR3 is TGTGCCAGCAGCTTAGCGCTTGCCTTTGAAGCTTTCTTT. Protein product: CASSLALAFEAFF.

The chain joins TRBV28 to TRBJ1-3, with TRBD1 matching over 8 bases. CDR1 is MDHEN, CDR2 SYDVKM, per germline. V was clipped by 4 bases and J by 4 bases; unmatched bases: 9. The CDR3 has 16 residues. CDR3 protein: CASSSTGVDGGNTIYF. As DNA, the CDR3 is TGTGCCAGCAGTTCGACAGGGGTCGATGGAGGAAACACCATATATTTT.

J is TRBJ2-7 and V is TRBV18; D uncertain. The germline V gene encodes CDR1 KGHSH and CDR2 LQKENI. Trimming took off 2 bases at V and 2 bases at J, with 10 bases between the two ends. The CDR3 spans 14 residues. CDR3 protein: CASSPVLSPYEQYF. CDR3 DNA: TGTGCCAGCTCACCAGTGCTCAGTCCCTACGAGCAGTACTTC.

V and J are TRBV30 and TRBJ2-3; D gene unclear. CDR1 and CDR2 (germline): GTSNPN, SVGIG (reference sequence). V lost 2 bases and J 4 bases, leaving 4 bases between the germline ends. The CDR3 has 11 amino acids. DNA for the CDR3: TGTGCCTGGAGTATAGCAGATACGCAGTATTTT. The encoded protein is CAWSIADTQYF.

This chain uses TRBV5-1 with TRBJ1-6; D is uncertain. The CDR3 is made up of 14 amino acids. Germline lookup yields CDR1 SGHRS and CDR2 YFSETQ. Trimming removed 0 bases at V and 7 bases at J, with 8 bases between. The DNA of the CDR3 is TGCGCCAGCAGCTTGGACAGTCCAAATTCACCCCTCCACTTT. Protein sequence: CASSLDSPNSPLHF. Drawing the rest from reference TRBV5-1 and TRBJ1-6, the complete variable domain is KAGVTQTPRYLIKTRGQQVTLSCSPISGHRSVSWYQQTPGQGLQFLFEYFSETQRNKGNFPGRFSGRQFSNSRSEMNVSTLELGDSALYLCASSLDSPNSPLHFGNGTRLTVT.

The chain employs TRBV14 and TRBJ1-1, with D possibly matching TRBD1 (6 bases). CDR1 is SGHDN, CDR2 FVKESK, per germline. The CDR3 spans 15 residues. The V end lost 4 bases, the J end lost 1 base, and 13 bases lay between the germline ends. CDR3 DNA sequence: TGTGCCAGCAGCCCCCAGACGGGGGCGAACACTGAAGCTTTCTTT. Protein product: CASSPQTGANTEAFF. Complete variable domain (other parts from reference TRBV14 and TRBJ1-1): EAGVTQFPSHSVIEKGQTVTLRCDPISGHDNLYWYRRVMGKEIKFLLHFVKESKQDESGMPNNRFLAERTGGTYSTLKVQPAELEDSGVYFCASSPQTGANTEAFFGQGTRLTVV.

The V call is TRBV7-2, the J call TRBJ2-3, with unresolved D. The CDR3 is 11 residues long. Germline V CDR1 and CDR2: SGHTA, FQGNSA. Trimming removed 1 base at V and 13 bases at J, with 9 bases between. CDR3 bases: TGTGCCAGCAGCTTAGGGGATTCGGAGTATTTT. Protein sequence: CASSLGDSEYF.

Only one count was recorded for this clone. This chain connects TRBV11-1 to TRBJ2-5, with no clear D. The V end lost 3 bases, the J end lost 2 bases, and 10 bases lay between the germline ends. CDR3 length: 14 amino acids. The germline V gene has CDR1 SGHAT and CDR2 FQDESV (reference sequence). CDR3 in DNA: TGTGCCAGCAGCTTTGGGAAGGTACAAGAGACCCAGTACTTC. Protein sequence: CASSFGKVQETQYF. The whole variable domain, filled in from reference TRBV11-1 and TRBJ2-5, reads EAEVAQSPRYKITEKSQAVAFWCDPISGHATLYWYRQILGQGPELLVQFQDESVVDDSQLPKDRFSAERLKGVDSTLKIQPAELGDSAMYLCASSFGKVQETQYFGPGTRLLVL.

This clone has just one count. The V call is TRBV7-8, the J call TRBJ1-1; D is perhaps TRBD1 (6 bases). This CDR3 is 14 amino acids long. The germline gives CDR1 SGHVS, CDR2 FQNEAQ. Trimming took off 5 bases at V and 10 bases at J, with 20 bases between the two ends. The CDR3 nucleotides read TGTGCCAGCAGCACCGGCCTACAGGGATCAGGAGCTTTCTTT. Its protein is CASSTGLQGSGAFF.

CDR3 in DNA: TGTGCCAGCAGCCCTACCGGGACTAGTTCTGGTACGCAGTATTTT. Protein sequence: CASSPTGTSSGTQYF. The V and J genes are TRBV6-5 and TRBJ2-3, with 8 bases that match TRBD2. Germline V CDR1 and CDR2: MNHEY, SVGAGI. The junction had 13 bases not matched to a gene; V was cut back by 6 bases and J by 8 bases. The CDR3 runs 15 residues.

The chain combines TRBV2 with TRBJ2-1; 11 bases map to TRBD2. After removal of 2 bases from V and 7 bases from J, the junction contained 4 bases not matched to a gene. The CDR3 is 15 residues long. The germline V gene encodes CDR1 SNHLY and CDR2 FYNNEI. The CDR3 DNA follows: TGTGCCAGCAGTGAAATAGCGGGAGGGCAGAATGAGCAGTTCTTC. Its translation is CASSEIAGGQNEQFF.

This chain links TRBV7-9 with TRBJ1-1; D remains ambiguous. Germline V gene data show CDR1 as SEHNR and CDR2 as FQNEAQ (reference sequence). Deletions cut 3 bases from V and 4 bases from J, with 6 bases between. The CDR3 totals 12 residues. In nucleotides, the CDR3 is TGTGCCAGCAGCTTTGGAAGCACTGAAGCTTTCTTT. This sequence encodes CASSFGSTEAFF.